The text below deals with one T cell receptor (beta chain). It lacks a known antigen. Within one base of it there is no much larger clone, and no base qualities were kept. Participants in the prospective study were aged roughly 18 to 89 years, lived in 20 to 25 United States geographic areas, and enrolled through a virtual design. To assign participants to cohorts, the prospective study relied on clinical history that participants themselves reported in a screening survey and a study questionnaire. Recovered participants in ImmuneRACE Cohort 3 were defined by two consecutive negative NP/OP PCR tests, clearance by a healthcare professional, or resolution of symptoms. In the prospective study, whole blood, serum and a nasopharyngeal or oropharyngeal swab were collected from each participant by mobile phlebotomists. Prospective study participants could optionally give additional blood draws and questionnaires over an approximately 2-month period. Before DNA extraction, prospective study blood samples were shipped either frozen or at room temperature.

For CDR1 and CDR2, the germline V gene lists MRHNA and SNTAGT. Germline trimming: 6 bases from V, 4 bases from J; junction bases outside gene matches: 8. CDR3 length: 15 amino acids, cysteine to phenylalanine. The kept DNA is CDR3 alone, 45 bases in frame from the first base. The immunoSEQ Assay, a bias-controlled multiplex PCR, was used to amplify TCRbeta CDR3 regions from genomic DNA. Per the source publication's procedure: The number of nucleated cells in each sample was estimated by amplification of reference gene primers within the assay. Sequence reads were collapsed and filtered to measure the absolute abundance of every unique TCRbeta CDR3 rearrangement. Productive Simpson clonality was computed per sample as the square root of Simpson's diversity index over productive rearrangements. TCRdb retrieved this table from immuneACCESS and kept in-frame rearrangements only. Not all clones are present; in checked studies, unresolved V genes account for under half, and no reason is known for the remainder. D and trimming come from the DNA, and the V and J calls and clone size come from that table. The sample records over 200,000 clones, roughly 89% of which are singletons. The biggest ten clones account for 8.8% of the sample.

This sample is drawn from a study of blood T cell repertoires in COVID-19 (dated by TCRdb to 2020 to 2021). Regarding the research as a whole: The collaborator samples originated in the United States, Italy and Spain and spanned the acute and convalescent phases of COVID-19. Where available, HLA class I and class II types were taken from metadata supplied by the sample provider and were not determined by assay-based typing. The repertoires were released in a freely available public database intended as a resource for research on the immune response to SARS-CoV-2. The prospective study material was composed of cDNA or gDNA derived from T cells, B-cell-depleted T cells, or PBMCs. Samples came from the ongoing ImmuneRACE study (first 160 participants) plus 1,254 subjects from 6 global collaborators. A de-identified subject ID, COVID-19 status, age in years and sex were almost always included in the sample metadata. The dataset comprised deeply sampled blood TCRbeta repertoires from subjects exposed to, actively infected with, or recovered from COVID-19. General conclusions and limits of the study: How much clinical and demographic metadata was included differed by source and by participant, and the metadata was provided uncurated.

The clonotype was recovered from a man aged 40-49 years who had recovered from COVID-19. The rearrangement combines TRBV6-4 with TRBJ2-1, with TRBD2 identical over 8 junction bases. Sequencing was done on a sample of PBMCs or T cells enriched from blood (not recorded which). The CDR3 region has the sequence CASSGLASGYNEQFF. The nucleotides are TGTGCCAGCAGCGGACTAGCCAGTGGGTACAATGAGCAGTTCTTC.